This T cell receptor beta chain was found in a study of cytomegalovirus exposure and HLA in healthy donors. PCR was performed using 60 Vbeta and 13 Jbeta primers. Assay used: immunoSEQ multiplex PCR; TCRdb lists only in-frame clones, some missing. This sample has roughly 250,000 clones, with 80% to 90% found just once. CDR3 size: 13 residues. Germline V lookup: CDR1 ENHRY, CDR2 SYGVKD. This TCR came from a woman between 40 and 55 years old in good health and CMV-seropositive. Input material: PBMCs. The chain uses TRBV10-3 and TRBJ2-5, with 8 bases fitting TRBD1. The end of the DNA fits TRBJ2-7 better, so the J call may be wrong. CDR3 region: CAISGTGLYEQYF. The CDR3 nucleotides are TGTGCCATCAGTGGGACAGGGCTTTACGAGCAGTACTTC.